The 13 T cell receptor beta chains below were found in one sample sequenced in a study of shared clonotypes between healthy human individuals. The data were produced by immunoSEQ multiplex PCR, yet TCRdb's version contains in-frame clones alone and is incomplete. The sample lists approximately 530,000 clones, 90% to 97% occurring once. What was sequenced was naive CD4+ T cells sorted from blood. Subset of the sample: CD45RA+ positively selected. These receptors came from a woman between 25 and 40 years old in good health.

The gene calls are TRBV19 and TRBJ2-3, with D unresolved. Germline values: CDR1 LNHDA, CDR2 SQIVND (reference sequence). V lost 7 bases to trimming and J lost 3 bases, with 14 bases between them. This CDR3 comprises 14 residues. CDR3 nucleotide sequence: TGTGCCAGTATGAACGTGGGCCAGACAGATACGCAGTATTTT. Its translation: CASMNVGQTDTQYF. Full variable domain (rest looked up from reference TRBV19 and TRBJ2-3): DGGITQSPKYLFRKEGQNVTLSCEQNLNHDAMYWYRQDPGQGLRLIYYSQIVNDFQKGDIAEGYSVSREKKESFPLTVTSAQKNPTAFYLCASMNVGQTDTQYFGPGTRLTVL.

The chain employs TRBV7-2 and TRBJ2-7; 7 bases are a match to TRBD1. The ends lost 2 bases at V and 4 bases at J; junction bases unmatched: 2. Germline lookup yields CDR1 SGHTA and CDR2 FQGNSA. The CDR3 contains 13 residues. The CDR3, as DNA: TGTGCCAGCAGCTTAAGACAGGGTTACGAGCAGTACTTC. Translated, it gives CASSLRQGYEQYF.

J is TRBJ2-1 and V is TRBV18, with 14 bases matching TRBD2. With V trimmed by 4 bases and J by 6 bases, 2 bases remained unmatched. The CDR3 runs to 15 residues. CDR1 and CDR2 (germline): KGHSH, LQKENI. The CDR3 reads CASSRLAGGSNEQFF. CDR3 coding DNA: TGTGCCAGCTCACGACTAGCGGGAGGGAGCAATGAGCAGTTCTTC.

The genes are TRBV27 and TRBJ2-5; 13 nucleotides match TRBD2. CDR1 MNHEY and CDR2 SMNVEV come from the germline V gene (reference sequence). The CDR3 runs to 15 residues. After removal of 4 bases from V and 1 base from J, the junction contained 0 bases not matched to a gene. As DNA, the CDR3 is TGTGCCAGCAGTTGGACTAGCGGGAGCCAAGAGACCCAGTACTTC. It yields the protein CASSWTSGSQETQYF.

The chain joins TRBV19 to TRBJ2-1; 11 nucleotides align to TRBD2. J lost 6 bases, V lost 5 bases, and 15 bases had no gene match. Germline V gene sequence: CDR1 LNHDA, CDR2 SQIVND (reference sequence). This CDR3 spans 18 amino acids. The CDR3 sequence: CASSLRASGRIGGNEQFF. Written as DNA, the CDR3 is TGTGCCAGTAGTTTGCGGGCTAGCGGGAGGATAGGGGGCAATGAGCAGTTCTTC.

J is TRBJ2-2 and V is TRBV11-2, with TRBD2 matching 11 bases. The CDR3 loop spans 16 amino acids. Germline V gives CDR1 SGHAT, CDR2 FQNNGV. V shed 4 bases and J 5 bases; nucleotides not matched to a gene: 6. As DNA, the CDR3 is TGTGCCAGCAGCTCACTAGCGGGAGATGGGACCGGGGAGCTGTTTTTT. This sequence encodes CASSSLAGDGTGELFF. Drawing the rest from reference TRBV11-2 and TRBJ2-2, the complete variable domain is EAGVAQSPRYKIIEKRQSVAFWCNPISGHATLYWYQQILGQGPKLLIQFQNNGVVDDSQLPKDRFSAERLKGVDSTLKIQPAKLEDSAVYLCASSSLAGDGTGELFFGEGSRLTVL.

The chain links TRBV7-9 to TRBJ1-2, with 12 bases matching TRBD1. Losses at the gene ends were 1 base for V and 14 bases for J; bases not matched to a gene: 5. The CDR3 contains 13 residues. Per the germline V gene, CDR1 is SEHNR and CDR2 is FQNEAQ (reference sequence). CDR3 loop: CASSLGDRGRGTF. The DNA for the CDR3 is TGTGCCAGCAGCTTAGGGGACAGGGGGCGCGGGACCTTC.

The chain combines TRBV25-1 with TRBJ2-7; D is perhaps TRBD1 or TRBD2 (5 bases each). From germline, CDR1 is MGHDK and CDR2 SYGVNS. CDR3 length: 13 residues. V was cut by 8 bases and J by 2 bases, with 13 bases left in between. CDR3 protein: CASLRDGTYEQYF. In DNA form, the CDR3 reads TGTGCCAGCCTCCGGGACGGGACCTACGAGCAGTACTTC.

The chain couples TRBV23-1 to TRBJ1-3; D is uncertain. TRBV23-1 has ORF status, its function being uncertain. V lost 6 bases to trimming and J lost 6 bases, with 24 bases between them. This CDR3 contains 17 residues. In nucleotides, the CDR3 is TGCGCCAGCAGACATATCGACCGGGAAAGATTTGCAAACACCATATATTTT. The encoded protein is CASRHIDRERFANTIYF.

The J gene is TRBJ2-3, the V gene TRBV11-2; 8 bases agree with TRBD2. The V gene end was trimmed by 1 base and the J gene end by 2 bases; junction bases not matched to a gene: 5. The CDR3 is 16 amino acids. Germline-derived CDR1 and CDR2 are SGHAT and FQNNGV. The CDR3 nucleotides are TGTGCCAGCAGCTTAGGGCCGGGACTAGACACAGATACGCAGTATTTT. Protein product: CASSLGPGLDTDTQYF.

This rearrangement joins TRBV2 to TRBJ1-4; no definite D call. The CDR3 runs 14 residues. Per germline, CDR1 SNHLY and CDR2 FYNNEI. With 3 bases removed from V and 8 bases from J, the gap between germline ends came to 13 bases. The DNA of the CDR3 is TGTGCCAGCAGTGACTCCAGACTTCAAGAAAAACTGTTTTTT. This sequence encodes CASSDSRLQEKLFF. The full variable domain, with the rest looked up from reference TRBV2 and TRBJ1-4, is EPEVTQTPSHQVTQMGQEVILRCVPISNHLYFYWYRQILGQKVEFLVSFYNNEISEKSEIFDDQFSVERPDGSNFTLKIRSTKLEDSAMYFCASSDSRLQEKLFFGSGTQLSVL.

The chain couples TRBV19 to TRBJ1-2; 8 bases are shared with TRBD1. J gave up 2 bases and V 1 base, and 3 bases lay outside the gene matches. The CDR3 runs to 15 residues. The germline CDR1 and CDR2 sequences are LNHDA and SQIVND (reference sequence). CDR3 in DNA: TGTGCCAGTAGTATAGTGGCAGGGGGCAACTATGGCTACACCTTC. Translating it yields CASSIVAGGNYGYTF.

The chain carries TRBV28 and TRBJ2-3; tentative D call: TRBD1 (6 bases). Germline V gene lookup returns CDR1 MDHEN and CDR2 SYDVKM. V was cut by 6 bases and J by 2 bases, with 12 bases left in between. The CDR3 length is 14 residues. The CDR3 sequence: CASSSGTPTDTQYF. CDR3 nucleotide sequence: TGTGCCAGCAGCTCCGGGACACCCACAGATACGCAGTATTTT.